The 9 T cell receptor beta chains below were found in one sample sequenced in a study of cytomegalovirus exposure and HLA in healthy donors. 13 Jbeta primers and 60 Vbeta primers were used for the PCR. Repertoires were generated with immunoSEQ multiplex PCR, while TCRdb's copy carries only in-frame clones and drops some. The sample carries some 170,000 clones, around four fifths recorded once. Sequencing was performed on PBMCs. These receptors were obtained from a woman in her forties or fifties in good health and CMV-seronegative.

The chain links TRBV6-1 to TRBJ2-3; weak D call: TRBD1 (6 bases). This CDR3 comprises 13 residues. V dropped 7 bases and J dropped 2 bases, with 10 bases sitting between them. Germline CDR1 MNHNS, CDR2 SASEGT. The CDR3 spells CASTGQTTDTQYF. Here the CDR3 DNA reads TGTGCCAGCACCGGACAGACCACAGATACGCAGTATTTT.

The chain has TRBV5-1 and TRBJ2-1; D ambiguous. Germline values: CDR1 SGHRS, CDR2 YFSETQ. The CDR3 length is 15 residues. V shed 1 base and J shed 0 bases, with 8 bases lying between them. The CDR3 loop reads CASSLRHSSYNEQFF. DNA of the CDR3: TGCGCCAGCAGCTTGCGACACAGCTCCTACAATGAGCAGTTCTTC.

CDR3 protein: CASSPTGWAYEQYF. CDR3 nucleotides: TGTGCCAGCAGTCCGACAGGGTGGGCTTACGAGCAGTACTTC. The rearrangement joins TRBV28 to TRBJ2-7; 7 bases match TRBD1. CDR1 and CDR2 from the germline V gene are MDHEN and SYDVKM. The J segment lost 4 bases and the V segment lost 5 bases, leaving 8 bases of the junction unmatched. The CDR3 is made up of 14 amino acids.

The J gene is TRBJ2-7, the V gene TRBV18; D gene uncertain. Deletions cut 2 bases from V and 3 bases from J, with 11 bases between. Germline CDR1 and CDR2: KGHSH and LQKENI. The CDR3 loop spans 14 amino acids. CDR3 in DNA: TGTGCCAGCTCACCAACCCGACAAGGCTACGAGCAGTACTTC. It is translated as CASSPTRQGYEQYF.

The rearrangement joins TRBV7-8 to TRBJ1-2; D ambiguous. The germline V gene encodes CDR1 SGHVS and CDR2 FQNEAQ. The CDR3 sequence is 14 residues long. Trimming left V 4 bases short and J 0 bases short, with 9 bases between. The CDR3: CASSSSFSNYGYTF. CDR3 nucleotides: TGTGCCAGCAGCTCGTCGTTTTCTAACTATGGCTACACCTTC.

The J gene is TRBJ1-1, the V gene TRBV28; 10 bases fit TRBD1. Unmatched junction bases numbered 9, after V lost 8 bases and J lost 6 bases. In germline, CDR1 is MDHEN, CDR2 SYDVKM. CDR3 size: 14 residues. The CDR3 DNA sequence: TGTGCCAGCGAGACAGGGGGCGCAGGGTCTGAAGCTTTCTTT. Residues: CASETGGAGSEAFF.

The chain has TRBV28 and TRBJ2-3; 7 nucleotides match TRBD2. J was trimmed by 7 bases and V by 7 bases; bases with no gene match: 17. Germline V gene sequence: CDR1 MDHEN, CDR2 SYDVKM. This CDR3 is built from 16 residues. Written as DNA, the CDR3 is TGTGCCAGCATTCCGGGAGGCCCGGAAAGACTAAATACGCAGTATTTT. It is translated as CASIPGGPERLNTQYF.

The chain joins TRBV15 to TRBJ1-2, with 8 bases identical to TRBD1. This CDR3 contains 16 residues. V shed 1 base, J shed 6 bases, and the junction held 10 bases outside the gene matches. Germline values: CDR1 LNHNV, CDR2 YYDKDF (reference sequence). For the CDR3, the DNA is TGTGCCACCAGCAGAGCCCCGGACAGGGTAGGAGATGGCTACACCTTC. This encodes CATSRAPDRVGDGYTF.

This clone was found once. The V and J genes are TRBV2 and TRBJ1-5, with 7 bases aligning to TRBD1. CDR1 is SNHLY and CDR2 is FYNNEI in the germline V gene. The CDR3 loop spans 16 amino acids. The trim removed 6 bases at V and 5 bases at J, leaving 13 bases unmatched. CDR3 bases: TGTGCCAGCAGAGATAGTACAGGGGCAGGGCATCAGCCCCAGCATTTT. As protein: CASRDSTGAGHQPQHF.